Listed below are T cell receptor beta chains from one sample, sequenced in a study of T cell responses to AZD1222 COVID-19 vaccine. Generated by immunoSEQ multiplex PCR, the TCRdb table keeps only in-frame clones and is missing some. This table has some 110,000 clones, 70% to 90% appearing once. The sequencing used peripheral blood, collected on day 0 of MenACWY control vaccination. The receptors originated from an adult in good health. CDR3s include the opening cysteine and the closing phenylalanine or tryptophan. Fields, in order: clone size, J gene, D gene, V gene, CDR3 DNA, CDR3 protein. D genes are given only for firm matches. Only some rows state a clone size, as once, few, many or a class for expanded clones.

>-|TRBJ2-2|-|TRBV2
TGTGCCAGCAAACGGCCAAACACCGGGGAGCTGTTTTTT
CASKRPNTGELFF
>-|TRBJ1-4|TRBD1|TRBV7-2
TGTGCCAGCAGCTTCACGAAGCGAGGGGGCCTGAATGAAAAACTGTTTTTT
CASSFTKRGGLNEKLFF
>-|TRBJ2-1|-|TRBV11-3
TGTGCCAGCAGCCGGTCCCGCGAAGGGGAGCAGTTCTTC
CASSRSREGEQFF
>-|TRBJ1-5|-|TRBV10-2
TGCGCCAGCAGTGAGTCGGAGTCGAGGCAGCCCCAGCATTTT
CASSESESRQPQHF
>-|TRBJ2-3|-|TRBV11-3
TGTGCCAGCAGCACCATTGGGGGAACAGATACGCAGTATTTT
CASSTIGGTDTQYF
>once|TRBJ1-3|-|TRBV2
TGTGCCAGCAGTGAACTGCCAAGCGGGGTTGGGGTCTCTGGAAACACCATATATTTT
CASSELPSGVGVSGNTIYF
>-|TRBJ1-3|-|TRBV21-1
TGTGCCAGCAGCAATTTCGGGGGCTGCTCTGGAAACACCATATATTTT
CASSNFGGCSGNTIYF
>-|TRBJ1-6|-|TRBV5-1
TGCGCCAGCAGCTTGGGGGCTAATTCACCCCTCCACTTT
CASSLGANSPLHF
>-|TRBJ1-2|-|TRBV6-5
TGTGCCAGCAGTTACTCGGACAGCCGGTATGGCTACACCTTC
CASSYSDSRYGYTF
>once|TRBJ1-6|-|TRBV2
TGTGCCAGCAGCAAGGGAATTATTGGTAATTCACCCCTCCACTTT
CASSKGIIGNSPLHF
>-|TRBJ2-4|-|TRBV5-8
TGTGCCAGCAGCAGGTCCTCCTTAGCCAAAAACATTCAGTACTTC
CASSRSSLAKNIQYF
>-|TRBJ2-7|-|TRBV5-6
TGTGCCAGCAGCTTGGCCGGGCGGCGGTACGAGCAGTACTTC
CASSLAGRRYEQYF
>-|TRBJ1-4|TRBD1|TRBV6-5
TGTGCCAGCAGTTATTTAGGGACAGTAAATGAAAAACTGTTTTTT
CASSYLGTVNEKLFF
>-|TRBJ2-3|-|TRBV5-6
TGTGCCAGCAGCGGACTGGGCCAAACAGATACGCAGTATTTT
CASSGLGQTDTQYF
>few|TRBJ1-2|-|TRBV27
TGTGCCAGCAGTCCTATTCGGAGTCCGTTGGGGTATGGCTACACCTTC
CASSPIRSPLGYGYTF
>-|TRBJ2-3|TRBD2|TRBV11-3
TGTGCCAGCAGCTTAGGTCTAGCGGTCACAGATACGCAGTATTTT
CASSLGLAVTDTQYF
>-|TRBJ1-3|-|TRBV19
TGTGCCGTCCGGGATGGAAACACCATATATTTT
CAVRDGNTIYF
>few|TRBJ2-7|-|TRBV7-2
TGTGCCAGCAGCTACGGGACTGTCCCCTACGAGCAGTACTTC
CASSYGTVPYEQYF
>-|TRBJ1-2|TRBD1|TRBV2
TGTGCCAGCAGTGACAGGGGGCTGGGCTACACCTTC
CASSDRGLGYTF
>-|TRBJ2-5|-|TRBV6-5
TGTGCCAGCAAGCTCGACCTTGGCGAGACCCAGTACTTC
CASKLDLGETQYF
>-|TRBJ2-5|TRBD2|TRBV29-1
TGCAGCGTTTCCCGTTTGACTAGCGGGGGCCCGGAGACCCAGTACTTC
CSVSRLTSGGPETQYF
>-|TRBJ1-5|TRBD1|TRBV29-1
TGCAGCGTTGGGACAGGGGCCAATCAGCCCCAGCATTTT
CSVGTGANQPQHF
>few|TRBJ2-1|-|TRBV7-8
TGTGCCAGCAGCCTCGGCGCGGGGGCCAGGGAGCAGTTCTTC
CASSLGAGAREQFF
>-|TRBJ2-1|TRBD2|TRBV11-2
TGTGCCAGCAGCCCCGCCAGCGGGGGGGCCGGCGGTGAGCAGTTCTTC
CASSPASGGAGGEQFF
>-|TRBJ1-2|-|TRBV11-3
TGTGCCAGCAGCTTAAAAACAGGCTACACCTTC
CASSLKTGYTF
>-|TRBJ1-2|-|TRBV27
TGTGCCAGCAGTTGGGGGATCCGGGACTCCGGCTACACCTTC
CASSWGIRDSGYTF
>-|TRBJ2-1|TRBD2|TRBV5-1
TGCGCCAGCAGCTTGTTAACTAGCGGGGGGAATGAGCAGTTCTTC
CASSLLTSGGNEQFF
>few|TRBJ1-4|-|TRBV4-1
TGCGCCAGCAGCCAAGGTAGGAGACGGGGTGAAAAACTGTTTTTT
CASSQGRRRGEKLFF
>-|TRBJ2-7|TRBD1|TRBV6-2/TRBV6-3
TGTGCCAGCAGTTCCGGGACAGGGGGCTGGGAGCAGTACTTC
CASSSGTGGWEQYF
>-|TRBJ1-2|-|TRBV10-3
TGTGCCATCAGTGAGTCGGGAGGGGATGGATATGGCTACACCTTC
CAISESGGDGYGYTF
>-|TRBJ1-2|-|TRBV19
TGTGCCAGTAGTATGTCGGCAGGTCTTAACTATGGCTACACCTTC
CASSMSAGLNYGYTF
>-|TRBJ1-4|TRBD1|TRBV11-2
TGTGCCAGCAGCTTTGGGACAGGGATGGGGGAAAAACTGTTTTTT
CASSFGTGMGEKLFF
>-|TRBJ2-1|-|TRBV5-1
TGCGCCAGCAGCTTGTTCCCGCCCGCGGGGGCCCCCTACAATGAGCAGTTCTTC
CASSLFPPAGAPYNEQFF
>-|TRBJ1-1|-|TRBV9
TGTGCCAGCAGCGTAGGCGCTTTCTTT
CASSVGAFF
>-|TRBJ2-3|TRBD2|TRBV28
TGTGCCAGCAGTTCACTAGCGGGGGGGCGAAGAGATACGCAGTATTTT
CASSSLAGGRRDTQYF
>-|TRBJ2-3|-|TRBV27
TGTGCCAGCAGTTTATCCGGACGAGCATGGGGCACAGATACGCAGTATTTT
CASSLSGRAWGTDTQYF
>-|TRBJ1-2|-|TRBV6-2/TRBV6-3
TGTGCCAGCAGTTACGCCACTGGTAACTATGGCTACACCTTC
CASSYATGNYGYTF
>-|TRBJ1-2|-|TRBV2
TGTGCCACATCCCCTAGGACAGTGGGAGGCTACACCTTC
CATSPRTVGGYTF
>few|TRBJ1-5|-|TRBV18
TGTGCCAGCTCCGTGGACAGCAATCAGCCCCAGCATTTT
CASSVDSNQPQHF
>-|TRBJ1-1|-|TRBV15
TGTGCCACCAGCAGAGTCGAGCAGGGTAGCCCTGAAGCTTTCTTT
CATSRVEQGSPEAFF
>-|TRBJ1-2|-|TRBV28
TGTGCCAGCAGCACGAGCGACCAAGCCAAAAGACGGGGCTACACCTTC
CASSTSDQAKRRGYTF
>-|TRBJ1-2|-|TRBV5-1
TGCGCCAGCAGCCCAGAAGCGGGGATGGGCGGCTACACCTTC
CASSPEAGMGGYTF
>once|TRBJ1-2|-|TRBV3-1/TRBV3-2
TGTGCCAGCAGCCAAGACAGCGGTGGCTACACCTTC
CASSQDSGGYTF
>-|TRBJ2-7|TRBD1|TRBV7-2
TGTGCCAGCAGCTTAGACGGGACAGGGGGCTACGAGCAGTACTTC
CASSLDGTGGYEQYF
>-|TRBJ2-7|-|TRBV19
TGTGCCAGTAGTGGCTCAGTCTACTCCTACGAGCAGTACTTC
CASSGSVYSYEQYF
>few|TRBJ1-5|TRBD1|TRBV4-1
TGCGCCAGCAGCCAAGAGGGACAGGGGTTACAGCCCCAGCATTTT
CASSQEGQGLQPQHF
>-|TRBJ2-2|TRBD1|TRBV7-6
TGTGCCAGCAGCTTATTGACAGGGGGAAACACCGGGGAGCTGTTTTTT
CASSLLTGGNTGELFF
>-|TRBJ2-7|-|TRBV7-9
TGTGCCAGCAGCTTTTTGAGTTACGAGCAGTACTTC
CASSFLSYEQYF
>-|TRBJ1-1|-|TRBV10-2
TGCGCCAGCAGTGAGTCCCGAGATGGGTGGCCTGAAGCTTTCTTT
CASSESRDGWPEAFF
>-|TRBJ2-2|-|TRBV6-5
TGTGCCAGCAGGACCCAGGGCCCCGGGGAGCTGTTTTTT
CASRTQGPGELFF
>-|TRBJ1-2|-|TRBV6-1
TGTGCCAGCAGTGAATATTGGGGGTCCTATGGCTACACCTTC
CASSEYWGSYGYTF
>-|TRBJ1-1|-|TRBV25-1
TGTGCCAGCGGGTTGACCGCCGAGGGGACTGAAGCTTTCTTT
CASGLTAEGTEAFF
>-|TRBJ1-6|-|TRBV7-2
TGTGCCAGCAGCTTAGGTTTAGGGTCCTATAATTCACCCCTCCACTTT
CASSLGLGSYNSPLHF
>-|TRBJ1-1|-|TRBV7-9
TGTGCCAGCGCTGACGGACTACGGGGCACTGAAGCTTTCTTT
CASADGLRGTEAFF
>-|TRBJ2-7|TRBD2|TRBV13
TGTGCCAGCAGCCCGGGGGGGGGCCGTTCCTACGAGCAGTACTTC
CASSPGGGRSYEQYF
>-|TRBJ2-3|TRBD2|TRBV14
TGTGCCAGCAGCCCCAGAAGGTTAGCGGGGGGCCGCACAGATACGCAGTATTTT
CASSPRRLAGGRTDTQYF
>-|TRBJ1-3|TRBD1|TRBV18
TGTGCCAGCTCACCACTATCACCATCCGGGACAGGGGGTGACTCTGGAAACACCATATATTTT
CASSPLSPSGTGGDSGNTIYF
>-|TRBJ1-2|-|TRBV21-1
TGTGCCAGCAGCAAAGGGATAGAGAGCTATGGCTACACCTTC
CASSKGIESYGYTF